A single sample gave rise to the 24 T cell receptor beta chains below, sequenced in a study of cytomegalovirus exposure and HLA in healthy donors. The PCR was carried out with 60 Vbeta primers and 13 Jbeta primers. The method was immunoSEQ multiplex PCR; TCRdb's version includes in-frame clones alone and lacks a portion of them. The sample lists 85,000 to 95,000 clones, less than 65% occurring once. Sequencing was carried out using PBMCs. The receptors shown here come from a woman between 25 and 40 years old in good health and CMV-seronegative.

The V and J genes are TRBV4-1 and TRBJ2-7, with 8 bases fitting TRBD2. This CDR3 contains 15 residues. Losses at the gene ends were 1 base for V and 2 bases for J; bases not matched to a gene: 4. Germline CDR1 MGHRA, CDR2 YSYEKL. CDR3 region: CASSQGLAITYEQYF. CDR3 sequence (DNA): TGCGCCAGCAGCCAAGGACTAGCGATAACCTACGAGCAGTACTTC.

The chain has TRBV23-1 and TRBJ1-5; D is unresolved. TRBV23-1 is sorted into the ORF group, with uncertain function. V was shortened by 2 bases and J by 3 bases, with 11 bases between the two germline ends. This CDR3 has 15 residues. Written as DNA, the CDR3 is TGCGCCAGCAGTCAAGAGGGCCATATCAATCAGCCCCAGCATTTT. Translated: CASSQEGHINQPQHF.

This clone was picked up a small number of times. The V gene is TRBV10-3, the J gene TRBJ2-1, with 11 bases lining up with TRBD2. CDR3 length: 14 residues. The J segment lost 4 bases and the V segment lost 9 bases, leaving 5 bases of the junction unmatched. The germline CDR1 and CDR2 sequences are ENHRY and SYGVKD. The CDR3 here is CAIHGTSGYNEQFF. The CDR3, as DNA: TGTGCCATTCACGGGACTAGCGGATACAATGAGCAGTTCTTC.

V is TRBV12-5 and J is TRBJ1-2; D may be TRBD1 (5 bases). Trimming shortened V by 2 bases and J by 4 bases, and 8 bases separated the two germline ends. The CDR3 sequence is 13 residues long. Germline V gene lookup returns CDR1 LGHNT and CDR2 FRNRAP. CDR3 nucleotide sequence: TGTGCTAGTGGTTTGTCAGGGATCTATGGCTACACCTTC. It encodes CASGLSGIYGYTF.

CDR3 nucleotide sequence: TGTGCCAGCAGCACCGCGGGGTCCCGAGATACGCAGTATTTT. Its translation: CASSTAGSRDTQYF. The chain has TRBV7-2 and TRBJ2-3; D possibly corresponds to TRBD2 (6 bases). Per germline, CDR1 SGHTA and CDR2 FQGNSA. V gave up 5 bases and J gave up 5 bases, with 14 bases separating them. CDR3 length: 14 amino acids.

The V and J genes are TRBV6-5 and TRBJ1-4; D might be TRBD1 (6 bases). Germline V gene sequence: CDR1 MNHEY, CDR2 SVGAGI. Trimming left V 2 bases short and J 4 bases short, with 14 bases between. The CDR3 is made up of 16 amino acids. CDR3 coding DNA: TGTGCCAGCAGTTACGGAGCGGGGGCCCATAATGAAAAACTGTTTTTT. Its translation: CASSYGAGAHNEKLFF.

This chain links TRBV4-3 with TRBJ2-7; D might be TRBD1 (6 bases). V lost 3 bases, J lost 6 bases, and 12 bases lay in between. Germline V gene lookup returns CDR1 LGHNA and CDR2 YSLEER. This CDR3 comprises 13 residues. In DNA, the CDR3 is TGCGCCAGCAGCCACCCAGGGGTGTCCGAGCAGTACTTC. Protein product: CASSHPGVSEQYF.

V usage is TRBV19 and J usage is TRBJ1-1, with TRBD1 matching over 7 bases. Germline CDR1 and CDR2: LNHDA and SQIVND (reference sequence). V trimming: 6 bases; J trimming: 0 bases; junction bases outside the gene matches: 7. The CDR3 is 15 residues long. CDR3 nucleotides: TGTGCCAGTAGGACTCCGGGACAGATGAACACTGAAGCTTTCTTT. It encodes CASRTPGQMNTEAFF. The variable domain in full, with the rest retrieved from reference TRBV19 and TRBJ1-1, is DGGITQSPKYLFRKEGQNVTLSCEQNLNHDAMYWYRQDPGQGLRLIYYSQIVNDFQKGDIAEGYSVSREKKESFPLTVTSAQKNPTAFYLCASRTPGQMNTEAFFGQGTRLTVV.

This chain links TRBV4-1 with TRBJ1-2, with 8 bases that match TRBD1. The CDR3 is made up of 13 amino acids. V lost 4 bases and J lost 7; bases outside the gene matches: 5. Germline V gives CDR1 MGHRA, CDR2 YSYEKL. The CDR3 nucleotides read TGCGCCAGCAGCCGTCAGGGGGCCCCTGGCTACACCTTC. Its protein is CASSRQGAPGYTF.

A few counts support this clone. The chain employs TRBV4-3 and TRBJ2-2, with D uncertain. CDR1 is LGHNA, CDR2 YSLEER, per germline. The length of the CDR3 is 17 residues. Between the trimmed V and J ends, which lost 0 bases and 1 base, there was a span of 12 bases. The DNA of the CDR3 is TGCGCCAGCAGCCAAGATATCCCGGAGCAGAACACCGGGGAGCTGTTTTTT. Amino acid sequence: CASSQDIPEQNTGELFF.

The chain couples TRBV7-9 to TRBJ2-3, with 8 bases matching TRBD1. V was pared by 1 base and J by 3 bases, with 6 bases of the junction left unmatched. The CDR3 sequence is 16 residues long. Germline V gene data show CDR1 as SEHNR and CDR2 as FQNEAQ (reference sequence). The CDR3 nucleotides are TGTGCCAGCAGCTTAGATAAACAGGGGGTAACAGATACGCAGTATTTT. Translated: CASSLDKQGVTDTQYF.

The CDR3 sequence is CAIGTQREWETQYF. The CDR3 DNA is TGTGCCATTGGGACCCAGCGGGAGTGGGAGACCCAGTACTTC. The V and J genes are TRBV2 and TRBJ2-5; 8 bases match TRBD2. The CDR3 is 14 residues long. Trimming at V came to 10 bases and at J to 5 bases, leaving 12 bases not matched to a gene. Germline-derived CDR1 and CDR2 are SNHLY and FYNNEI.

The chain combines TRBV6-5 with TRBJ2-7; 9 bases match TRBD2. Germline values: CDR1 MNHEY, CDR2 SVGAGI. V lost 6 bases and J lost 3; bases outside the gene matches: 9. CDR3 length: 15 amino acids. As DNA, the CDR3 is TGTGCCAGCAGGGAGATAGCGGGAGCGAACTACGAGCAGTACTTC. This gives the protein CASREIAGANYEQYF.

J is TRBJ2-1 and V is TRBV7-3, with D possibly TRBD1 on 7 matching bases. This CDR3 has 14 residues. Germline V gene lookup returns CDR1 SGHTA and CDR2 FQGTGA. The V and J ends lost 5 bases and 4 bases respectively, with 12 bases between them. As DNA, the CDR3 is TGTGCCAGCAGCGCGGGGACAGCGTACAATGAGCAGTTCTTC. This encodes CASSAGTAYNEQFF.

The V and J genes are TRBV9 and TRBJ2-7, with TRBD2 matching 7 bases. Trimming cost V 0 bases and J 8 bases; bases outside gene matches: 20. Germline V lookup: CDR1 SGDLS, CDR2 YYNGEE. The CDR3 spans 18 residues. CDR3 DNA sequence: TGTGCCAGCAGCGTAGGGGGAGGGCAGGGTGGGGAATACGGGAAGCAGTACTTC. Amino acids: CASSVGGGQGGEYGKQYF.

The chain recombines TRBV29-1 with TRBJ2-2; unclear D gene. There are 13 residues in the CDR3. Germline-derived CDR1 and CDR2 are SQVTM and ANQGSEA. V lost 3 bases and J lost 7, with 12 bases in between. The CDR3 DNA reads as TGCAGCGTTGAGGCAGGCCCAGGCGGGGAGCTGTTTTTT. This codes for CSVEAGPGGELFF.

V usage is TRBV5-1 and J usage is TRBJ2-1, with 9 bases lining up with TRBD2. Per the germline V gene, CDR1 is SGHRS and CDR2 is YFSETQ. V trimming: 4 bases; J trimming: 1 base; junction bases outside the gene matches: 12. The CDR3 has 18 amino acids. CDR3 amino acids: CASSPPGSGSSSYNEQFF. Here the CDR3 DNA reads TGCGCCAGCAGCCCTCCAGGTAGCGGGAGTTCGTCCTACAATGAGCAGTTCTTC.

This clone was counted only a few times. As DNA, the CDR3 is TGTGCCAGCAGCAGAGGGACTAGCGACACAGATACGCAGTATTTT. Amino acids: CASSRGTSDTDTQYF. The J gene is TRBJ2-3, the V gene TRBV5-4, with 10 bases lining up with TRBD2. Germline assignment: CDR1 SGHNT and CDR2 YYREEE (reference sequence). The CDR3 covers 15 residues. V shed 4 bases, J shed 2 bases, and the junction held 4 bases outside the gene matches.

This sequence joins TRBV18 and TRBJ2-3; 11 positions match TRBD2. V dropped 5 bases and J dropped 3; count of bases not matched to a gene: 10. CDR3 length: 17 residues. The V gene's germline CDR1 is KGHSH and CDR2 LQKENI. CDR3 protein: CASSSTTSGRWTDTQYF. CDR3 bases: TGTGCCAGCTCATCGACTACTAGCGGGAGATGGACAGATACGCAGTATTTT.

There are a few counts of this clone. J is TRBJ1-2 and V is TRBV5-6; 7 bases are shared with TRBD1. Germline loops: CDR1 SGHDT, CDR2 YYEEEE. The length of the CDR3 is 15 residues. V lost 4 bases and J lost 4; bases outside the gene matches: 10. CDR3 sequence (DNA): TGTGCCAGCAGCACGACAGGGTTGGAAGGCTATGGCTACACCTTC. Translating gives CASSTTGLEGYGYTF.

This chain joins TRBV11-2 and TRBJ2-7; tentative D call: TRBD2 (6 bases). CDR1 SGHAT and CDR2 FQNNGV come from the germline V gene. V lost 4 bases to trimming and J lost 2 bases, with 18 bases between them. This CDR3 has 16 residues. The CDR3 bases are TGTGCCAGCAGCTCCCCGGCTAGCGCTATTACCTACGAGCAGTACTTC. Protein sequence: CASSSPASAITYEQYF.

This clone was observed a handful of times. The V and J genes are TRBV10-3 and TRBJ2-1; possible D gene TRBD1, 5 bases. Deletions cut 11 bases from V and 2 bases from J, with 28 bases between. CDR3 size: 18 residues. Germline CDR1 is ENHRY and CDR2 is SYGVKD. CDR3 nucleotides: TGTGCCTCAATGGCCGTTTTAGCTGCAGGGCTCCCCTACAATGAGCAGTTCTTC. It translates to CASMAVLAAGLPYNEQFF.

This chain links TRBV7-2 with TRBJ2-7; D is unresolved. The CDR3 runs to 15 residues. Trimming took off 6 bases at V and 0 bases at J, with 15 bases between the two ends. From germline, CDR1 is SGHTA and CDR2 FQGNSA. The CDR3 nucleotides read TGTGCCAGCAGTCGACTTCGGTTAAGCTCCTACGAGCAGTACTTC. Translating gives CASSRLRLSSYEQYF.

V is TRBV7-6 and J is TRBJ2-2; 16 nucleotides align to TRBD2. V lost 4 bases to trimming and J lost 14 bases; unmatched junction nucleotides: 10. CDR1 SGHVS and CDR2 FNYEAQ come from the germline V gene. The CDR3 runs 16 residues. The CDR3 region has the DNA TGTGCCAGCAGCTCCACCCCGGGACTAGCGGGAGGGGCCCTGTTTTTT. This sequence encodes CASSSTPGLAGGALFF.